A single sample gave rise to the 8 T cell receptor beta chains below, sequenced in a study of T-cell reconstitution after alpha-beta-depleted transplantation in children. Researchers prepared the TCRbeta library using unique molecular identifiers, the study reports. TCRdb recomputed calls from the PCR reads with MiXCR, one row per CDR3 protein. The sample lists approximately 220,000 distinct CDR3 sequences, around a sixth occurring once. The sample was PBMCs, mostly from graft donor cells, taken 360 days after TCRalphabeta/CD19-depleted stem cell transplant. The receptors were sampled from a male patient between 2 and 9 years old who had a stem cell transplant for acute lymphoblastic leukemia, so the T cells may come from the graft donor.

In this sample, this clonotype turned up a few times. The rearrangement joins TRBV27 to TRBJ2-7; the D gene could be TRBD1 or TRBD2 (5 bases each). This CDR3 is built from 15 residues. V dropped 4 bases and J dropped 7 bases, with 20 bases sitting between them. Germline CDR1 is MNHEY and CDR2 is SMNVEV (reference sequence). This CDR3 reads CASSSHQGTVDEQYF. The DNA of the CDR3 is TGTGCCAGCAGTTCGCACCAAGGGACGGTGGATGAGCAGTACTTC.

The genes are TRBV3-1 and TRBJ2-7, with a weak D call TRBD1 (6 bases). CDR3 length: 16 residues. Germline CDR1 is LGHDT and CDR2 is YNNKEL (reference sequence). V was shortened by 3 bases and J by 4 bases, with 19 bases between the two germline ends. The CDR3 sequence: CASSQPTGIRHYEQYF. The CDR3 DNA is TGTGCCAGCAGCCAGCCCACAGGGATACGGCATTACGAGCAGTACTTC.

This clonotype was detected only a few times. The chain is built from TRBV9 and TRBJ2-2, with 7 bases identical to TRBD2. This CDR3 comprises 18 residues. Looked up from germline, CDR1 is SGDLS and CDR2 is YYNGEE. Germline trimming cut 0 bases from V and 3 bases from J; bases unmatched to any gene: 11. This CDR3 is CASSVDPTPGGYTGELFF. DNA for the CDR3: TGTGCCAGCAGCGTAGATCCCACTCCCGGGGGGTACACCGGGGAGCTGTTTTTT.

The chain has TRBV6-6 and TRBJ2-7; D might be TRBD1 (6 bases). Trimming stripped 8 bases from V and 3 bases from J, with 8 bases between. The CDR3 sequence is 11 residues long. The germline CDR1 and CDR2 sequences are MNHNY and SVGAGI (reference sequence). The CDR3, as DNA: TGTGCCAGCCAGGGGTACTACGAGCAGTACTTC. It translates to CASQGYYEQYF.

The chain recombines TRBV11-3 with TRBJ1-3; tentative D call: TRBD1 (6 bases). Germline CDR1 and CDR2: SGHNT and YENEEA. The CDR3 is made up of 16 amino acids. The ends were cut back, 3 bases at V and 1 base at J, with 13 bases in the middle. CDR3 sequence reads: CASSFLGQPSGNTIYF. The CDR3 DNA sequence: TGTGCCAGCAGCTTTCTCGGACAGCCATCTGGAAACACCATATATTTT.

This clonotype was detected ten times or more. The chain uses TRBV4-1 and TRBJ1-1; no firm D call. The V gene lost 1 base and the J gene lost 0 bases, with 3 bases spanning the gap. CDR3 size: 13 residues. Germline V gives CDR1 MGHRA, CDR2 YSYEKL. In nucleotides, the CDR3 is TGCGCCAGCAGCCAAGGAGTGAACACTGAAGCTTTCTTT. Translating it yields CASSQGVNTEAFF.

This clonotype was detected a few times. The rearrangement joins TRBV6-6 to TRBJ1-1; a possible D gene is TRBD1 (5 bases). This CDR3 is 13 amino acids long. The V end lost 5 bases, the J end lost 8 bases, and 15 bases lay between the germline ends. CDR1 is MNHNY, CDR2 SVGAGI, per germline (reference sequence). CDR3 loop: CASSPGGIGEAFF. In DNA, the CDR3 is TGTGCCAGCAGTCCTGGGGGGATAGGGGAAGCTTTCTTT.

In this sample, this clonotype turned up a few times. The gene calls are TRBV20-1 and TRBJ1-1, with a tentative D call TRBD1 (5 bases). The V end was cut by 5 bases, the J end by 4 bases, with 20 bases between. CDR1 is DFQATT, CDR2 SNEGSKA, per germline (reference sequence). The CDR3 loop spans 15 amino acids. The CDR3 is CSADRHTLGGTEAFF. The CDR3 nucleotides read TGCAGTGCTGATCGACATACTCTCGGGGGCACTGAAGCTTTCTTT.